This TCR beta chain was profiled in a study of T cells in Graves' hyperthyroidism and ophthalmopathy. Amplification of TCR beta CDR3 regions was performed using RNA transcripts as template. The HTBI primer set served for first-round RT-PCR of the TCR CDR3. TCRdb passed the multiplex PCR reads through MiXCR, listing each CDR3 protein once. The sample includes about 50,000 distinct CDR3 sequences, roughly 50% of them seen just once. This clonotype was observed many times. One junction end disagrees with the germline gene, perhaps due to a read error. This CDR3 region has 11 residues. CDR1 and CDR2 (germline): MDHEN, SYDVKM.

Sequencing was carried out using blood. This TCR derives from a woman under 40 with Graves' ophthalmopathy. The chain combines TRBV28 with TRBJ2-7; maybe TRBD1 (5 bases). In DNA, the CDR3 is TGTGCCAGCAGTTTGGGGCTAGTTCAGCACTTC. Protein product: CASSLGLVQHF.